Here is one T cell receptor beta chain with its context. This clone was detected only once. Its antigen has not been determined. No base-level quality is on record; no much larger clone is a single base apart. Counted from cysteine to phenylalanine, this CDR3 has 14 amino acids. Only CDR3 DNA is held: 42 bases, read in frame from base 1. In the germline V gene, CDR1 corresponds to SGHDN and CDR2 to FVKESK. V is shortened by 0 bases, J by 5 bases, and the region joining them spans 9 bases. Libraries were built with the immunoSEQ multiplex PCR assay. What TCRdb holds here is the immuneACCESS table cut down to in-frame rearrangements. Part of the clones is not present; checked against another copy, under half of the missing clones reflect an unresolved V gene, and the others are unexplained. This sample comprises about 140,000 clones, 85% to 95% of them detected only once. Roughly 13% of the sample belongs to the ten largest clones.

The data were obtained in a study of control samples from healthy donors and cancer patients (dated by TCRdb to the early 2020s). The receptor comes from a man between 40 and 49 years old in good health. Sequencing used blood. The chain uses TRBV14 and TRBJ2-3, with the D gene not confidently named. The CDR3 amino acid sequence is: CASSQEMVGDTQYF. The DNA reads TGTGCCAGCAGCCAAGAGATGGTTGGAGATACGCAGTATTTT.